These 25 T cell receptor beta chains were all obtained from the same sample, sequenced in a study of PD-L1 blockade in urothelial cancer. Time point defined: pretreatment peripheral blood. TCRdb's copy holds only in-frame clones and misses some; the assay was immunoSEQ multiplex PCR. This sample has about 38,000 clones, with roughly 80% found just once. The specimen was PBMCs, collected around atezolizumab (anti-PD-L1) treatment. The receptors derive from a man aged 80 or over with urothelial cancer.

CDR3 coding DNA: TGCGCCAGCAGCCCGGGAAATAGCAATCAGCCCCAGCATTTT. It translates to CASSPGNSNQPQHF. This chain joins TRBV5-1 and TRBJ1-5; no firm D call. This CDR3 contains 14 residues. V lost 4 bases to trimming and J lost 0 bases, with 8 bases between them. The V gene's germline CDR1 is SGHRS and CDR2 YFSETQ. The full variable domain, with the rest looked up from reference TRBV5-1 and TRBJ1-5, is KAGVTQTPRYLIKTRGQQVTLSCSPISGHRSVSWYQQTPGQGLQFLFEYFSETQRNKGNFPGRFSGRQFSNSRSEMNVSTLELGDSALYLCASSPGNSNQPQHFGDGTRLSIL.

This chain uses TRBV6-1 with TRBJ2-1; TRBD2 matches 11 bases. The length of the CDR3 is 13 residues. Germline trimming cut 7 bases from V and 8 bases from J; bases unmatched to any gene: 4. In germline, CDR1 is MNHNS, CDR2 SASEGT. CDR3 residues: CASNSGRAYEQFF. The CDR3 bases are TGTGCCAGCAATAGCGGGAGGGCCTATGAGCAGTTCTTC.

The CDR3, as DNA: TGTGCCAGCAGTGCCCGGACAGGGGGAGGAGGCTATGGCTACACCTTC. The encoded protein is CASSARTGGGGYGYTF. The chain is built from TRBV6-4 and TRBJ1-2; 10 nucleotides match TRBD1. The CDR3 length is 16 residues. The V gene's germline CDR1 is MRHNA and CDR2 SNTAGT. Trimming at V came to 4 bases and at J to 4 bases, leaving 9 bases not matched to a gene.

This chain connects TRBV27 to TRBJ2-5; 9 nucleotides line up with TRBD2. V lost 10 bases and J lost 2; bases outside the gene matches: 32. The length of the CDR3 is 22 residues. CDR1 is MNHEY and CDR2 is SMNVEV in the germline V gene (reference sequence). This chain's CDR3 is CATAPRIIAGYGKREAQETQYF. The CDR3 nucleotides read TGTGCCACCGCCCCGAGGATTATCGCGGGTTATGGAAAGCGGGAGGCTCAAGAGACCCAGTACTTC.

The genes are TRBV7-2 and TRBJ2-7, with 15 bases identical to TRBD2. CDR3 length equals 19 residues. J gave up 2 bases and V 4 bases, and 12 bases lay outside the gene matches. The germline CDR1 and CDR2 sequences are SGHTA and FQGNSA. The CDR3 DNA reads as TGTGCCAGCAGCTGGACTAGCGGGAGGGCCGTAAGTAGAGCCTACGAGCAGTACTTC. This codes for CASSWTSGRAVSRAYEQYF.

The chain links TRBV4-1 to TRBJ2-2; weak D call: TRBD2 (5 bases). Looked up from germline, CDR1 is MGHRA and CDR2 is YSYEKL. Trimming pared 1 base from V and 6 bases from J, leaving 9 bases between. The CDR3 totals 14 residues. The CDR3 reads CASSQVGVSGELFF. For the CDR3, the DNA is TGCGCCAGCAGCCAAGTGGGAGTTTCCGGGGAGCTGTTTTTT.

A single count supports this clone. The J gene is TRBJ1-5, the V gene TRBV5-5, with D unresolved. CDR3 length: 15 amino acids. Trimming stripped 0 bases from V and 4 bases from J, with 11 bases between. Germline CDR1 SGHKS, CDR2 YYEKEE (reference sequence). In DNA, the CDR3 is TGTGCCAGCAGCTTGGACCGGGTGGTGAATCAGCCCCAGCATTTT. The encoded protein is CASSLDRVVNQPQHF.

This sequence joins TRBV4-1 and TRBJ1-2, with D possibly matching TRBD1 (6 bases). Germline V gives CDR1 MGHRA, CDR2 YSYEKL. The CDR3 has 15 amino acids. V was shortened by 0 bases and J by 5 bases, with 13 bases between the two germline ends. The CDR3 protein is CASSQDSGVGYGYTF. CDR3 in DNA: TGCGCCAGCAGCCAAGATTCAGGGGTGGGATATGGCTACACCTTC.

The gene calls are TRBV5-1 and TRBJ1-6, with 7 bases lining up with TRBD1. Germline CDR1 is SGHRS and CDR2 is YFSETQ. The CDR3 is made up of 14 amino acids. J gave up 6 bases and V 4 bases, and 4 bases lay outside the gene matches. The CDR3 spells CASSTDRSNSPLHF. DNA of the CDR3: TGCGCCAGCAGCACGGACAGGTCTAATTCACCCCTCCACTTT.

The chain has TRBV5-4 and TRBJ2-7, with TRBD2 identical over 7 bases. V was pared by 2 bases and J by 6 bases, with 8 bases of the junction left unmatched. CDR1 SGHNT and CDR2 YYREEE come from the germline V gene (reference sequence). The CDR3 runs to 14 residues. DNA for the CDR3: TGTGCCAGCAGCTTTCAGCGGGATTTCTCCGAGCAGTACTTC. Translating gives CASSFQRDFSEQYF.

The chain is built from TRBV5-4 and TRBJ2-1, with 7 bases identical to TRBD2. Unmatched junction bases numbered 7, after V lost 5 bases and J lost 5 bases. The CDR3 covers 14 residues. Per the germline V gene, CDR1 is SGHNT and CDR2 is YYREEE (reference sequence). In nucleotides, the CDR3 is TGTGCCAGCAGTGAAACTAGCGCCGACAATGAGCAGTTCTTC. Its translation: CASSETSADNEQFF.

The genes are TRBV6-5 and TRBJ1-5; maybe TRBD1 (6 bases). Per germline, CDR1 MNHEY and CDR2 SVGAGI. The CDR3 covers 15 residues. V was trimmed by 2 bases and J by 0 bases, leaving 8 bases between them. This CDR3 reads CASSYRQDSNQPQHF. CDR3 in DNA: TGTGCCAGCAGTTACAGACAGGATAGCAATCAGCCCCAGCATTTT.

The J gene is TRBJ1-5, the V gene TRBV28, with D unclear. V lost 6 bases and J lost 4, with 16 bases in between. CDR3 length: 15 residues. In germline, CDR1 is MDHEN, CDR2 SYDVKM. The CDR3 bases are TGTGCCAGCAGCTTGCCCCGCCGCGATAATCAGCCCCAGCATTTT. Translated, it gives CASSLPRRDNQPQHF.

The chain links TRBV7-9 to TRBJ2-7, with D possibly being TRBD2 (6 bases). The CDR3 consists of 13 residues. Between the trimmed V and J ends, which lost 4 bases and 2 bases, there was a span of 9 bases. Germline V CDR1 and CDR2: SEHNR, FQNEAQ (reference sequence). Here the CDR3 reads CASSSEGPYEQYF. The CDR3 DNA sequence: TGTGCCAGCAGCTCGGAGGGGCCCTACGAGCAGTACTTC.

V is TRBV7-2 and J is TRBJ2-1; D possibly corresponds to TRBD1 (6 bases). Per germline, CDR1 SGHTA and CDR2 FQGNSA. The CDR3 loop spans 15 amino acids. Trimming shortened V by 1 base and J by 1 base, and 8 bases separated the two germline ends. The CDR3 nucleotides read TGTGCCAGCAGCTTAGGGCAGGGGTCCTACAATGAGCAGTTCTTC. It codes for CASSLGQGSYNEQFF.

V usage is TRBV27 and J usage is TRBJ2-2, with a possible D match to TRBD2 (5 bases). CDR1 is MNHEY, CDR2 SMNVEV, per germline (reference sequence). The CDR3 is 17 residues long. The ends were cut back, 2 bases at V and 0 bases at J, with 13 bases in the middle. The CDR3 DNA reads as TGTGCCAGCAGTTTAAGTAAGAGGGCATCGAACACCGGGGAGCTGTTTTTT. Translating gives CASSLSKRASNTGELFF.

Points on this clone: An end of the junction does not agree with germline; a read error may underlie this. The J gene is TRBJ2-1, the V gene TRBV30, with D tentatively TRBD2 (8 bases). The CDR3 runs to 14 residues. From germline, CDR1 is GTSNPN and CDR2 SVGIG (reference sequence). CDR3 sequence: CAGRGRIGGDEQFF. The CDR3 DNA follows: TGTGCCGGGAGGGGGCGGATCGGGGGGGATGAGCAGTTCTTC.

CDR3 DNA sequence: TGTGCCAGCAGCCGCCCGACAGGGGGCGAGGGCTACACCTTC. This encodes CASSRPTGGEGYTF. This sequence joins TRBV28 and TRBJ1-2; 10 bases match TRBD1. CDR3 length: 14 residues. V gave up 6 bases and J gave up 8 bases; unmatched junction bases: 9. Germline loops: CDR1 MDHEN, CDR2 SYDVKM.

V and J are TRBV7-9 and TRBJ1-2, with D unresolved. Germline assignment: CDR1 SEHNR and CDR2 FQNEAQ (reference sequence). The CDR3 has 15 amino acids. With 5 bases removed from V and 1 base from J, the gap between germline ends came to 14 bases. The CDR3 DNA is TGTGCCAGCAGCCATATAGTGACTGGTAACTATGGCTACACCTTC. It yields the protein CASSHIVTGNYGYTF.

The chain links TRBV9 to TRBJ2-7, with TRBD2 matching 7 bases. Germline V gives CDR1 SGDLS, CDR2 YYNGEE. V was pared by 0 bases and J by 3 bases, with 15 bases of the junction left unmatched. The CDR3 sequence is 18 residues long. CDR3 protein: CASSVATTGGGAFYEQYF. The CDR3 DNA is TGTGCCAGCAGCGTAGCTACTACAGGCGGGGGTGCCTTCTACGAGCAGTACTTC.

The J gene is TRBJ2-3, the V gene TRBV5-1; no clear D. Germline-derived CDR1 and CDR2 are SGHRS and YFSETQ. V was pared by 2 bases and J by 4 bases, with 8 bases between. This CDR3 is built from 13 residues. The CDR3 loop reads CASSFLYSDTQYF. The CDR3 DNA sequence: TGCGCCAGCAGCTTCCTCTATTCAGATACGCAGTATTTT.

The sample holds a few counts of this clone. The chain uses TRBV20-1 and TRBJ2-7; 7 positions agree with TRBD1. Germline values: CDR1 DFQATT, CDR2 SNEGSKA (reference sequence). The CDR3 is 11 amino acids. CDR3 sequence: CTTGKLYEQYF. The DNA for the CDR3 is TGCACGACAGGGAAGTTGTACGAGCAGTACTTC.

The genes are TRBV2 and TRBJ2-1; D is possibly TRBD2 (5 bases). Germline V gene data show CDR1 as SNHLY and CDR2 as FYNNEI. This CDR3 is 15 amino acids long. The V end lost 8 bases, the J end lost 5 bases, and 19 bases lay between the germline ends. CDR3 in DNA: TGTGCCAGCGGTAGCGTCTCGGGTTCGAACAATGAGCAGTTCTTC. Encoded protein: CASGSVSGSNNEQFF. Looking up the rest from reference TRBV2 and TRBJ2-1 gives the full variable domain: EPEVTQTPSHQVTQMGQEVILRCVPISNHLYFYWYRQILGQKVEFLVSFYNNEISEKSEIFDDQFSVERPDGSNFTLKIRSTKLEDSAMYFCASGSVSGSNNEQFFGPGTRLTVL.

The V call is TRBV7-9, the J call TRBJ2-1; a possible D gene is TRBD2 (5 bases). Germline assignment: CDR1 SEHNR and CDR2 FQNEAQ (reference sequence). This CDR3 is built from 15 residues. Trimming removed 1 base from V and 6 bases from J, with 13 bases in between. CDR3 sequence reads: CASSLVGGEGNEQFF. The CDR3 DNA reads TGTGCCAGCAGCTTAGTTGGAGGTGAGGGCAATGAGCAGTTCTTC.

The chain combines TRBV30 with TRBJ2-1, with TRBD2 as a possible D gene (6 bases). The V and J ends lost 0 bases and 7 bases respectively, with 16 bases between them. Germline CDR1 GTSNPN, CDR2 SVGIG (reference sequence). This CDR3 comprises 15 residues. The CDR3 sequence: CAWSVDQDYPNEQFF. In DNA, the CDR3 is TGTGCCTGGAGTGTTGATCAGGACTATCCTAATGAGCAGTTCTTC.